In its sample, the clone carrying this T cell receptor beta chain was seen once. Antigen unknown. The sample is drawn from a study of T cell responses to AZD1222 COVID-19 vaccine. Study-wide results and limits: Only a handful of AZD1222 recipients, six or seven in all, had baseline seropositivity. Donors were mostly white British, more females; clonal diversity possibly underestimated.

V gave up 8 bases and J gave up 5 bases; unmatched junction bases: 10. This CDR3 spans 14 amino acids. CDR1 and CDR2 from the germline V gene are MNHEY and SVGAGI. The protocol was immunoSEQ multiplex PCR, while the TCRdb copy is restricted to in-frame clones and leaves out a portion. This repertoire shows 95,000 to 150,000 clones, 85% to 90% found once; its top ten account for 6% to 8%. The J gene is TRBJ1-1, the V gene TRBV6-5, with TRBD1 matching 8 bases. The receptor was isolated from an adult in good health. The material was peripheral blood, obtained on day 0 of AZD1222 vaccination. The chain's CDR3 is CASCLDRVGTEAFF. The CDR3 DNA is TGTGCCAGCTGTTTGGACAGGGTGGGAACTGAAGCTTTCTTT.